The next 18 T cell receptor beta chains were all read from a single sample in a study of T cells in Graves' hyperthyroidism and ophthalmopathy. Amplification yielded TCR beta CDR3 regions, with RNA transcripts as the source. In the first-round RT-PCR of the TCR CDR3, the HTBI primer set was used. TCRdb reprocessed the multiplex PCR reads via MiXCR and lists one record per CDR3 protein. The sample has hundreds of thousands of distinct CDR3 sequences; 16% are singletons. The sample consisted of blood. These receptor sequences come from a woman aged 18-29 years with Graves' ophthalmopathy.

This clonotype appeared many times. This chain uses TRBV7-2 with TRBJ2-7, with 9 bases aligning to TRBD2. CDR1 and CDR2 from the germline V gene are SGHTA and FQGNSA. With V trimmed by 2 bases and J by 0 bases, 5 bases remained unmatched. This CDR3 has 16 residues. The CDR3 DNA is TGTGCCAGCAGCTTACAGCGGGAGGCGAGCTCCTACGAGCAGTACTTC. Translating it yields CASSLQREASSYEQYF.

This clonotype was observed at least ten times. The chain uses TRBV27 and TRBJ2-6; D call uncertain. Trimming left V 5 bases short and J 3 bases short, with 11 bases between. This CDR3 contains 15 residues. Germline CDR1 MNHEY, CDR2 SMNVEV (reference sequence). The DNA for the CDR3 is TGTGCCAGCAGTCCATCAGGAAGTGGGGCCAACGTCCTGACTTTC. As protein: CASSPSGSGANVLTF.

Many counts were recorded for this clonotype. The chain uses TRBV7-8 and TRBJ2-6, with D unclear. Per the germline V gene, CDR1 is SGHVS and CDR2 is FQNEAQ. The CDR3 is 13 residues long. The germline V and J ends were trimmed by 6 bases and 0 bases, with 3 bases remaining between them. The CDR3 spells CASRTSGANVLTF. For the CDR3, the DNA is TGTGCCAGCAGGACCTCTGGGGCCAACGTCCTGACTTTC.

This clonotype was recorded at least ten times. J is TRBJ1-2 and V is TRBV3-1, with D possibly being TRBD1 (5 bases). The CDR3 extends over 14 amino acids. V was clipped by 4 bases and J by 4 bases, with 13 bases between them. Germline V gives CDR1 LGHDT, CDR2 YNNKEL (reference sequence). Written as DNA, the CDR3 is TGTGCCAGCAGCCCAAGGGACGCCCGCTATGGCTACACCTTC. It specifies CASSPRDARYGYTF.

This sequence joins TRBV29-1 and TRBJ2-1; 13 nucleotides line up with TRBD2. From germline, CDR1 is SQVTM and CDR2 ANQGSEA. V lost 6 bases to trimming and J lost 4 bases; unmatched junction nucleotides: 12. The CDR3 is 17 amino acids. The CDR3 sequence is CSVSYPGTSGIYNEQFF. The CDR3 DNA reads as TGCAGCGTCTCCTACCCCGGGACTAGCGGGATATACAATGAGCAGTTCTTC.

This clonotype appeared many times. The rearrangement uses TRBV19 and TRBJ1-5, with a weak D call TRBD1 (6 bases). V lost 3 bases and J lost 9, with 18 bases in between. Germline CDR1 and CDR2: LNHDA and SQIVND (reference sequence). The CDR3 extends over 15 amino acids. The CDR3 nucleotides read TGTGCCAGTAGTATCGACACAGGGACAAGGGGGCCCCAGCATTTT. This sequence encodes CASSIDTGTRGPQHF.

This clonotype showed up just a few times. V usage is TRBV4-3 and J usage is TRBJ2-1; TRBD2 agrees at 8 bases. This CDR3 comprises 15 residues. After removal of 2 bases from V and 9 bases from J, the junction contained 9 bases not matched to a gene. CDR1 and CDR2 (germline): LGHNA, YSLEER. CDR3 sequence: CASSQLNGRAGEQFF. The CDR3 nucleotides are TGCGCCAGCAGCCAACTTAACGGGAGGGCCGGTGAGCAGTTCTTC.

Details on this clonotype: A much larger clone lies a single base off, so this may be a read error. The chain joins TRBV12-3 or TRBV12-4 to TRBJ1-5; D not resolved. Trimming stripped 4 bases from V and 5 bases from J, with 21 bases between. This CDR3 is 17 amino acids long. CDR3 sequence: CASSSLRLSTSDQPQHF. The CDR3 region has the DNA TGTGCCAGCAGTTCCCTGCGCCTGAGCACGTCGGATCAGCCCCAGCATTTT.

This clonotype came up a few times. The chain links TRBV7-6 to TRBJ2-5; no clear D. Germline V gene sequence: CDR1 SGHVS, CDR2 FNYEAQ. The germline V and J ends were trimmed by 6 bases and 1 base, with 15 bases remaining between them. The CDR3 runs 15 residues. The CDR3 DNA sequence: TGTGCCAGCAGACCGTCGAGTCGGGTCCAAGAGACCCAGTACTTC. As protein: CASRPSSRVQETQYF.

This clonotype appeared many times. The chain recombines TRBV7-2 with TRBJ1-4; TRBD1 matches 11 bases. V shed 5 bases and J 6 bases; nucleotides not matched to a gene: 14. The CDR3 sequence is 18 residues long. CDR1 and CDR2 (germline): SGHTA, FQGNSA. CDR3 DNA: TGTGCCAGCAGCCTTGGGTACCCGGACAGGGGGCGAGATGAAAAACTGTTTTTT. This sequence encodes CASSLGYPDRGRDEKLFF.

As regards this clonotype: Its ends do not fully match the called genes, so a read error is possible. The chain recombines TRBV19 with TRBJ2-1, with a possible D match to TRBD2 (6 bases). The CDR3 runs to 14 residues. Germline V gene sequence: CDR1 LNHDA, CDR2 SQIVND (reference sequence). CDR3 sequence: CASSIDGGFNEQLF. CDR3 bases: TGTGCCAGTAGTATAGACGGAGGGTTCAATGAGCAGCTCTTC.

This clonotype was seen at least ten times. J is TRBJ1-1 and V is TRBV5-1, with D unresolved. Germline V CDR1 and CDR2: SGHRS, YFSETQ. V was trimmed by 2 bases and J by 1 base, leaving 15 bases between them. The CDR3 consists of 16 residues. The CDR3 reads CASSFNLGRRNTEAFF. The CDR3 coding sequence is TGCGCCAGCAGCTTTAATCTGGGTCGGCGGAACACTGAAGCTTTCTTT.

This clonotype has ten or more counts. The chain has TRBV25-1 and TRBJ1-6, with D unresolved. The CDR3 runs to 14 residues. The V gene's germline CDR1 is MGHDK and CDR2 SYGVNS. Trimming removed 2 bases at V and 10 bases at J, with 12 bases between. This CDR3 is CASSERPGNSPLHF. CDR3 nucleotides: TGTGCCAGCAGTGAAAGGCCGGGGAACTCACCCCTCCACTTT.

This clonotype showed up many times. J is TRBJ1-1 and V is TRBV3-1; TRBD1 matches at 9 bases. V trimming: 3 bases; J trimming: 2 bases; junction bases outside the gene matches: 4. The length of the CDR3 is 15 residues. CDR1 LGHDT and CDR2 YNNKEL come from the germline V gene (reference sequence). The chain's CDR3 is CASSQGTGTNTEAFF. The CDR3 DNA reads TGTGCCAGCAGCCAGGGGACAGGGACCAACACTGAAGCTTTCTTT.

The sample holds many counts of this clonotype. The chain has TRBV28 and TRBJ2-2; D ambiguous. Germline CDR1 and CDR2: MDHEN and SYDVKM. The CDR3 is made up of 14 amino acids. Trimming left V 2 bases short and J 3 bases short, with 7 bases between. The CDR3 loop is CASSLRQHTGELFF. The CDR3 DNA is TGTGCCAGCAGTTTACGGCAGCACACCGGGGAGCTGTTTTTT.

This clonotype was detected ten times or more. V usage is TRBV25-1 and J usage is TRBJ1-5; no reliable D call. The V and J ends lost 2 bases and 5 bases respectively, with 10 bases between them. The germline V gene has CDR1 MGHDK and CDR2 SYGVNS. This CDR3 contains 14 residues. The CDR3 sequence: CASSETGYYQPQHF. Written as DNA, the CDR3 is TGTGCCAGCAGTGAAACCGGATACTATCAGCCCCAGCATTTT.

As for this clonotype: This may come from a read error, since a much larger clone is one base off. The chain recombines TRBV5-1 with TRBJ1-1; D remains ambiguous. The CDR3 runs to 15 residues. Germline loops: CDR1 SGHRS, CDR2 YFSETQ. The CDR3 here is CVSSLGKNLNTEAFF. The CDR3 DNA reads as TGCGTCAGCAGCTTGGGTAAGAATCTGAACACTGAAGCTTTCTTT. Drawing the rest from reference TRBV5-1 and TRBJ1-1, the complete variable domain is KAGVTQTPRYLIKTRGQQVTLSCSPISGHRSVSWYQQTPGQGLQFLFEYFSETQRNKGNFPGRFSGRQFSNSRSEMNVSTLELGDSALYLCVSSLGKNLNTEAFFGQGTRLTVV.

This clonotype was detected many times. The chain employs TRBV28 and TRBJ2-7, with 8 bases that match TRBD2. The V and J ends lost 3 bases and 3 bases, in that order; junction bases with no gene match: 10. Per germline, CDR1 MDHEN and CDR2 SYDVKM. The CDR3 totals 16 residues. The CDR3 loop is CASSFGSGASFYEQYF. For the CDR3, the DNA is TGTGCCAGCAGTTTTGGTAGCGGGGCCTCCTTCTACGAGCAGTACTTC.